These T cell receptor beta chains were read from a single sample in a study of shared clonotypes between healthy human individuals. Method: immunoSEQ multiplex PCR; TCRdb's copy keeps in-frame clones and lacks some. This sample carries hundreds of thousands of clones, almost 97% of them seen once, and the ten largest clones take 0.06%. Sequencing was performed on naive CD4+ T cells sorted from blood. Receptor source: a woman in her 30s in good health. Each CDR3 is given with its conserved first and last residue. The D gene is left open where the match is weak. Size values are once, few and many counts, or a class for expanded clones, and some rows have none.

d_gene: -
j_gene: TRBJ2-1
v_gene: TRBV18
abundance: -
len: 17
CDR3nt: TGTGCCAGCTCACCAATCATGGCGGGAAGCTCCTACAATGAGCAGTTCTTC
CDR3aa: CASSPIMAGSSYNEQFF

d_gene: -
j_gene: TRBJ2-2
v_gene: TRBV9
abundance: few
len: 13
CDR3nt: TGTGCCAGCAGCGTTCGGGCAAACGGGGAGCTGTTTTTT
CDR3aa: CASSVRANGELFF

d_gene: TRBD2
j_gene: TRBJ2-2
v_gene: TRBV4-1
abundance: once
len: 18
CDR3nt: TGCGCCAGCAGCCACGACCCGACTAGCGGGAGGGCGTCCGGGGAGCTGTTTTTT
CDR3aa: CASSHDPTSGRASGELFF

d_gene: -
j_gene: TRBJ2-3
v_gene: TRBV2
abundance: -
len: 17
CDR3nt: TGTGCCAGCAAGGTCCATCGTAGCGGAGGGAGCACAGATACGCAGTATTTT
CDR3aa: CASKVHRSGGSTDTQYF

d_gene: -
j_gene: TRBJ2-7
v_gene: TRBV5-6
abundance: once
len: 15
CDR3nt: TGTGCCAGCTCCCCCTGGGCGGATGTGTCCTACGAGCAGTACTTC
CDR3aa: CASSPWADVSYEQYF

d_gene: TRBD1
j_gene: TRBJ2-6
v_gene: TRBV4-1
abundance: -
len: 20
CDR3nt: TGCGCCAGCAGCCTCGCCAACCGGGACAGGATCGTCCCTGGGGCCAACGTCCTGACTTTC
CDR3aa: CASSLANRDRIVPGANVLTF

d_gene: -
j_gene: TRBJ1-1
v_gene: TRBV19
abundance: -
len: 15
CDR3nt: TGTGCCAGTAGTATTCAGGGGTGGGCTAACACTGAAGCTTTCTTT
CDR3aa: CASSIQGWANTEAFF

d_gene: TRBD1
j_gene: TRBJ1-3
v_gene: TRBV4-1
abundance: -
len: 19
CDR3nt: TGCGCCAGCAGCCAAGAATGGGACAGGGCCCTTCGCTCTGGAAACACCATATATTTT
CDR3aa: CASSQEWDRALRSGNTIYF

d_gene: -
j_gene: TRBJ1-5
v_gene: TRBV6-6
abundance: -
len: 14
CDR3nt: TGTGCCAGCAGTGCGGGCTCTAGCAATCAGCCCCAGCATTTT
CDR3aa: CASSAGSSNQPQHF

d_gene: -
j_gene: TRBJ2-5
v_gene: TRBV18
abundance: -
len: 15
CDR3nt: TGTGCCAGCTCAACCTCCGGGCCACCCCAAGAGACCCAGTACTTC
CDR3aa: CASSTSGPPQETQYF

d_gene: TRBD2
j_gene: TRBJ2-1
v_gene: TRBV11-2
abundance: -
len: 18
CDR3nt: TGTGCCAGCAGCGCGGGGGGCGGGACTAGCGGGGGATACAATGAGCAGTTCTTC
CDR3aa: CASSAGGGTSGGYNEQFF

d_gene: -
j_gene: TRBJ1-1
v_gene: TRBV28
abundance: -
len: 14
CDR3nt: TGTGCCACCCTCCCGCCGGGGGGCGGCACTGAAGCTTTCTTT
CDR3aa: CATLPPGGGTEAFF

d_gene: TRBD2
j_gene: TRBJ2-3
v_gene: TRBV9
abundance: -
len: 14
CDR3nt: TGTGCCAGCAGCGCCTATAGCGGGAGAGATACGCAGTATTTT
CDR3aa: CASSAYSGRDTQYF

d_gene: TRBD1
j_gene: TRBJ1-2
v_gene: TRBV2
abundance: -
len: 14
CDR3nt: TGTGCCAGCAGAGCCGGGACAGGGGGCTGGGGCTACACCTTC
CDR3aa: CASRAGTGGWGYTF

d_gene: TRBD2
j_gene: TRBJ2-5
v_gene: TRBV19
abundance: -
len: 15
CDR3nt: TGTGCCAGTAGTATCCGGGAGGGCCGGGAGGAGACCCAGTACTTC
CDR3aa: CASSIREGREETQYF

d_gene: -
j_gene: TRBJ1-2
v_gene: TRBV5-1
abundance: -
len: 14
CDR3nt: TGCGCCAGCAGCTTGATCGGGGAGAACTATGGCTACACCTTC
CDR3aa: CASSLIGENYGYTF

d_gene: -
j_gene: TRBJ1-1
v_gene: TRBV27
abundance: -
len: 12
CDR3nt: TGTGCCAGCAGTTCGCGGGGGTCAGAAGCTTTCTTT
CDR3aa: CASSSRGSEAFF

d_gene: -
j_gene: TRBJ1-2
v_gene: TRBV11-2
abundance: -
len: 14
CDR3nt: TGTGCCAGCAGCCGACGGGACATCAACTATGGCTACACCTTC
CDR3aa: CASSRRDINYGYTF

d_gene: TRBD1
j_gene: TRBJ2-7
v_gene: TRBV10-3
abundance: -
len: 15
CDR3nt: TGTGCCATCAGGGGACAGGGGGGAGGTGAGTCCGAGCAGTACTTC
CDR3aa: CAIRGQGGGESEQYF

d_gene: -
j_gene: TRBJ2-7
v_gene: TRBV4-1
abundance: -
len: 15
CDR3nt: TGCGCCAGCAGCGCCAGGGGCGGCGTCATGGGCGAGCAGTACTTC
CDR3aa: CASSARGGVMGEQYF

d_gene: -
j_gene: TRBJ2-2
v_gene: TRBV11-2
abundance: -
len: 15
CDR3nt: TGTGCCAGCAGCAGAGGGACCGGCGACACCGGGGAGCTGTTTTTT
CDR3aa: CASSRGTGDTGELFF

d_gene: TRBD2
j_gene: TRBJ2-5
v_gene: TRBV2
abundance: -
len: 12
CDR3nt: TGTGCCAGCAGTGGGACCCCCGGGGGGCAGTACTTC
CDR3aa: CASSGTPGGQYF

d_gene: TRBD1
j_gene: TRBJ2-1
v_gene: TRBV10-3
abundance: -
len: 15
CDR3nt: TGTGCCATCAGTGCTGGGACAGGGGGCTACAATGAGCAGTTCTTC
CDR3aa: CAISAGTGGYNEQFF

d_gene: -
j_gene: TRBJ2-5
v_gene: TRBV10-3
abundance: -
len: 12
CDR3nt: TGTGCCATCAGTGAACGACAAGAGACCCAGTACTTC
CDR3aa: CAISERQETQYF

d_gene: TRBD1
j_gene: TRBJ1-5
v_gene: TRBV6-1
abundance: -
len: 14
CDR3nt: TGTGCCAGCAGTGGTACAGGGGGAGAACAGCCCCAGCATTTT
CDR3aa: CASSGTGGEQPQHF

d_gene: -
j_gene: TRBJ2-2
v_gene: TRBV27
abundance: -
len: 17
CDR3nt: TGTGCCAGCAGTTTAAGGCTAATTGGCCAGGGCAGCGTGGAGCTGTTTTTT
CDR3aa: CASSLRLIGQGSVELFF

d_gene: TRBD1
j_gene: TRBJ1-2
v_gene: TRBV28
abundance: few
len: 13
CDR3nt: TGTGCCAGCAGGACAGGGAGGGAGTATGGCTACACCTTC
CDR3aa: CASRTGREYGYTF

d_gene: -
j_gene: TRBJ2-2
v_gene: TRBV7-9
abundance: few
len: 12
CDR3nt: TGTGCCAGCAGCTTAAACACCGGGGAGCTGTTTTTT
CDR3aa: CASSLNTGELFF

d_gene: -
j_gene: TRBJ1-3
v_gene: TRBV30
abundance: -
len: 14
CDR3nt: TGTGCCTGGAGTTTGGCCCATTCTGGAAACACCATATATTTT
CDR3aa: CAWSLAHSGNTIYF

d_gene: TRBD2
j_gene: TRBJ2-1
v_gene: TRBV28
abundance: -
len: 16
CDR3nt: TGTGCCAGCAGCATTATGGCGGGAGGGCCCTCGGGTGAGCAGTTCTTC
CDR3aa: CASSIMAGGPSGEQFF

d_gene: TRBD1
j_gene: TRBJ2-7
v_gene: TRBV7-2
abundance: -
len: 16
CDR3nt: TGTGCCAGCAGCTCCCCGGACAGGGGGCCTTCGGTCGAGCAGTACTTC
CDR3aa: CASSSPDRGPSVEQYF

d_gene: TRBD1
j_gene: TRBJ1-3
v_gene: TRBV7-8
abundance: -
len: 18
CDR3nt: TGTGCCAGCAGCTTATTTGTTCTTTCGGGACAGCCTGGAAACACCATATATTTT
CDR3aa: CASSLFVLSGQPGNTIYF

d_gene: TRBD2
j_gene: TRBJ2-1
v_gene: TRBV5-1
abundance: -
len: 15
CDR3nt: TGCGCCAGCAGCTTGGACACCGGGACTAGTCAACCGCTGTTCTTC
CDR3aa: CASSLDTGTSQPLFF

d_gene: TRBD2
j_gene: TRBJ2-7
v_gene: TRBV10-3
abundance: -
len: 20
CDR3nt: TGTGCCATCAGTGGGATAGCTAGCGGGAGGACCCGACTTAGCTCCTACGAGCAGTACTTC
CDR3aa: CAISGIASGRTRLSSYEQYF

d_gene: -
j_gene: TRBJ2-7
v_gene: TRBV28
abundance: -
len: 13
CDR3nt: TGTGCCAGCAGTCCCGGGCGGCACTACGAGCAGTACTTC
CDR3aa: CASSPGRHYEQYF

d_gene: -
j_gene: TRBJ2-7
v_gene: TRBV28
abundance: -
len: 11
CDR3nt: TGTGCCAGCAGTCAAATATACGAGCAGTACTTC
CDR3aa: CASSQIYEQYF

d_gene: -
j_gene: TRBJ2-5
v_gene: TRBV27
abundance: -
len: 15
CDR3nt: TGTGCCAGCAACGCCTTGGACAAGTCCCGAGAGACCCAGTACTTC
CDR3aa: CASNALDKSRETQYF

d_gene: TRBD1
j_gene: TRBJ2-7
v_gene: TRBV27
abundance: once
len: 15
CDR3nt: TGTGCCAGCAGTTCCCCGGGGACAGTAACTCACGAGCAGTACTTC
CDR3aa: CASSSPGTVTHEQYF

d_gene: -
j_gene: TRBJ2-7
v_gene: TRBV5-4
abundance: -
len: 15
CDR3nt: TGTGCCAGCAGCCGTGAGGTCCTCCCCGTTAACGAGCAGTACTTC
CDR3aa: CASSREVLPVNEQYF

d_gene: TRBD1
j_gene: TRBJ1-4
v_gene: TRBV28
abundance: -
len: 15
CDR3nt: TGTGCCAGCAGTTTAGCAGGACAGGGTTATGAAAAACTGTTTTTT
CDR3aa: CASSLAGQGYEKLFF

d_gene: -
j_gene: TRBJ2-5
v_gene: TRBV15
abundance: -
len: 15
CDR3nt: TGTGCCACCAGCAGAGATTCGCAGAACCAAGAGACCCAGTACTTC
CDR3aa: CATSRDSQNQETQYF

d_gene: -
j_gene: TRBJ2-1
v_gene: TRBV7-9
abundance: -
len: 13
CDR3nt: TGTGCCAGCAGCTCCGGGTCCTACAATGAGCAGTTCTTC
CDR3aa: CASSSGSYNEQFF